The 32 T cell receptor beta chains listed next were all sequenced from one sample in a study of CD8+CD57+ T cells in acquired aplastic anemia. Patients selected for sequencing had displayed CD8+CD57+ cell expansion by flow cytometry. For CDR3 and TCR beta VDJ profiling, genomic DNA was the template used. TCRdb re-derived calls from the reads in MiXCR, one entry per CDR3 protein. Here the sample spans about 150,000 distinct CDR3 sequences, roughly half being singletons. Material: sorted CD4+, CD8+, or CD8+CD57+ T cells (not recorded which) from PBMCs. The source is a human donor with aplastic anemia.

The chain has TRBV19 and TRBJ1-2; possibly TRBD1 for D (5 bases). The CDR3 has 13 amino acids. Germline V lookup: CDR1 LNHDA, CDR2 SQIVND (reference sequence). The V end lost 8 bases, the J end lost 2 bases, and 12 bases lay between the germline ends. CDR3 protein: CASAPGGNYGYTF. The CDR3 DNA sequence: TGTGCCAGTGCTCCCGGGGGAAACTATGGCTACACCTTC.

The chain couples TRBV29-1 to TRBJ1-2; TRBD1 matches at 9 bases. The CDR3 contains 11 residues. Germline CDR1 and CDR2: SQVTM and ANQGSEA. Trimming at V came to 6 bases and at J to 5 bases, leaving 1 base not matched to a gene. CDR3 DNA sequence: TGCAGCGTGGGGACAGGGTATGGCTACACCTTC. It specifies CSVGTGYGYTF.

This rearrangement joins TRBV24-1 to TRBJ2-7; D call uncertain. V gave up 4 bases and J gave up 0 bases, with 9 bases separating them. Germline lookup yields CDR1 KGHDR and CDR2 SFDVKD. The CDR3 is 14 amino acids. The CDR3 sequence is CATSEGSDSYEQYF. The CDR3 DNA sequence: TGTGCCACCAGTGAGGGAAGCGACTCCTACGAGCAGTACTTC.

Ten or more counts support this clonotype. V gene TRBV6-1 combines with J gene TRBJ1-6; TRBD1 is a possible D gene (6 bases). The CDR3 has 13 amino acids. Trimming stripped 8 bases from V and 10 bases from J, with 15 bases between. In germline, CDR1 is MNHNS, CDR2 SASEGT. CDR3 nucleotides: TGTGCCAGCGGGGGCGGATCCATCTCACCCCTCCACTTT. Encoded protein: CASGGGSISPLHF.

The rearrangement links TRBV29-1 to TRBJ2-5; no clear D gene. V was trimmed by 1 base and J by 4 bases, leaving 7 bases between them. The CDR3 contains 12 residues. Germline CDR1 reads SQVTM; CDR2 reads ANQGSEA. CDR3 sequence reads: CSVEGRRETQYF. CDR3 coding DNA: TGCAGCGTTGAAGGGCGTAGAGAGACCCAGTACTTC.

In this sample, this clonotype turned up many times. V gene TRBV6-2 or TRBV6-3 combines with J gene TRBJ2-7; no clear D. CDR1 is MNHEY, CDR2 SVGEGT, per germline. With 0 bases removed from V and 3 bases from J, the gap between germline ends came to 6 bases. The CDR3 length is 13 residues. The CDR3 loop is CASSYSNLYEQYF. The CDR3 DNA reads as TGTGCCAGCAGTTACTCTAACCTCTACGAGCAGTACTTC.

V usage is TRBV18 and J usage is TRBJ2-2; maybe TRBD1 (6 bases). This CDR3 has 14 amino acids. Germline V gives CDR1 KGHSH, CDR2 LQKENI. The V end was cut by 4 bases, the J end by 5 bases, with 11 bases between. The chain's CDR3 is CASSLTGRTGELFF. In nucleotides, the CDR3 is TGTGCCAGCTCACTTACAGGGCGGACCGGGGAGCTGTTTTTT.

Here the CDR3 DNA reads TGCAGTGCTAGAGTTATGGGGGACCTCTACAATGAGCAGTTCTTC. Translated, it gives CSARVMGDLYNEQFF. The chain has TRBV20-1 and TRBJ2-1; D is perhaps TRBD1 or TRBD2 (5 bases each). The CDR3 covers 15 residues. The V gene's germline CDR1 is DFQATT and CDR2 SNEGSKA (reference sequence). Trimming removed 1 base at V and 3 bases at J, with 13 bases between.

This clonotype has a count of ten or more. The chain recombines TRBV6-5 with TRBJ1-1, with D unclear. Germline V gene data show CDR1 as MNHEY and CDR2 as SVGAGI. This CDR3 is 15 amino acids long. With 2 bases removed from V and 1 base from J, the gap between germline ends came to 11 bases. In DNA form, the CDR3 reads TGTGCCAGCAGTTACGGAGTCACACCGAACACTGAAGCTTTCTTT. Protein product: CASSYGVTPNTEAFF.

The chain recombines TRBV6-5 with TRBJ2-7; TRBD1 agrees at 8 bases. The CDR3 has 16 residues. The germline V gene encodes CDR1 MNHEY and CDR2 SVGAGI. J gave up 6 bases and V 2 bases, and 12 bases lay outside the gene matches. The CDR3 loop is CASSYLTGGFPSEQYF. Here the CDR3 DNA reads TGTGCCAGCAGTTACCTCACAGGGGGATTCCCTTCCGAGCAGTACTTC.

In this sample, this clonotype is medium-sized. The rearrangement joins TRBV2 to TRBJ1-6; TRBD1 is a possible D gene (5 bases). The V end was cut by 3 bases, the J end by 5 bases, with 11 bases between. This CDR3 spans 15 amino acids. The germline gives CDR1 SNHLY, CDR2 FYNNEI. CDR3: CASSDGRVNNSPLHF. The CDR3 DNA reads TGTGCCAGCAGTGATGGCAGGGTGAATAATTCACCCCTCCACTTT.

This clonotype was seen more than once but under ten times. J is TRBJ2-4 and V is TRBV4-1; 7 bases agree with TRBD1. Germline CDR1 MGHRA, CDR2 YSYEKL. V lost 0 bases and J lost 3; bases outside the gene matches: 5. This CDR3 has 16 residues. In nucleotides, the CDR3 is TGCGCCAGCAGCCAAGATAAGGCAGGGGGCAAAAACATTCAGTACTTC. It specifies CASSQDKAGGKNIQYF.

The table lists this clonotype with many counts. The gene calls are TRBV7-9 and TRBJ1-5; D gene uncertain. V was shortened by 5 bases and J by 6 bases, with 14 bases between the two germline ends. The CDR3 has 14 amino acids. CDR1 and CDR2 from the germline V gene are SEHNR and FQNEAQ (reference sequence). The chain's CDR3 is CASSRSSMGQPQHF. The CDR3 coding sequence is TGTGCCAGCAGCCGCTCTAGCATGGGTCAGCCCCAGCATTTT.

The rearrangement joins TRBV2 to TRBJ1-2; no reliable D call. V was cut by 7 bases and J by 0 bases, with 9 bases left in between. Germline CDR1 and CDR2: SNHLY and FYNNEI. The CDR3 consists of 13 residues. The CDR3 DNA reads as TGTGCCAGCACCCAGGAAGCTAACTATGGCTACACCTTC. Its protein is CASTQEANYGYTF.

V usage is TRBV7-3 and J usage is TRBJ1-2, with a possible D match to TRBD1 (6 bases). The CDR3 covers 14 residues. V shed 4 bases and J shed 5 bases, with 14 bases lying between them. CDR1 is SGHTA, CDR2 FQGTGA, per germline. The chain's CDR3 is CASSSGVVGYGYTF. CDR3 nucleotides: TGTGCCAGCAGCTCAGGGGTAGTTGGTTATGGCTACACCTTC.

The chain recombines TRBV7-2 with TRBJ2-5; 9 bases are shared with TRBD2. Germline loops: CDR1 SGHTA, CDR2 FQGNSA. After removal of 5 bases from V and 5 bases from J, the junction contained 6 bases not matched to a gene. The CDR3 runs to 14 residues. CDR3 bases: TGTGCCAGCAGCCCACATGCGGGAGGGGAGACCCAGTACTTC. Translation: CASSPHAGGETQYF.

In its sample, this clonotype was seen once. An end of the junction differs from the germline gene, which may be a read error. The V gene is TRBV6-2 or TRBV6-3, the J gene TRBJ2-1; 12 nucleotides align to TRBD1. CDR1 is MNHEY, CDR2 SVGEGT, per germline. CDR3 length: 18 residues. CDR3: CASSYLPTGTGGRNGQFF. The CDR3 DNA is TGTGCCAGCAGTTACCTTCCCACGGGGACAGGGGGCCGCAATGGGCAGTTCTTC.

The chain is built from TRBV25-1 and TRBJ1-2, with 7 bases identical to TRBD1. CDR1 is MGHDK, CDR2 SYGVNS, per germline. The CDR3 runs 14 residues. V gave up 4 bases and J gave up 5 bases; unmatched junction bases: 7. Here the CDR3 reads CASSVMTGSYGYTF. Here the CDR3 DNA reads TGTGCCAGCAGTGTTATGACAGGGTCTTATGGCTACACCTTC.

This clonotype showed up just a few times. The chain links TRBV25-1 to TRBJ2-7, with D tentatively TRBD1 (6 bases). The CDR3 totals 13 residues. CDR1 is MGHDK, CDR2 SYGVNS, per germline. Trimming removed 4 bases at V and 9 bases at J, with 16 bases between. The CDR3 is CASSADDRRRQYF. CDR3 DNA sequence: TGTGCCAGCAGTGCGGACGACAGGCGGCGGCAGTACTTC.

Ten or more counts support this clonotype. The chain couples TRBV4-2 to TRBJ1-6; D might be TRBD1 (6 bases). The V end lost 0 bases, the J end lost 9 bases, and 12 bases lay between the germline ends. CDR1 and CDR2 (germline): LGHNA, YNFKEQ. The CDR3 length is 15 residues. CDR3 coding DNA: TGTGCCAGCAGCCAAGAGCAGGGGCCCCCTTCACCCCTCCACTTT. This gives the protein CASSQEQGPPSPLHF.

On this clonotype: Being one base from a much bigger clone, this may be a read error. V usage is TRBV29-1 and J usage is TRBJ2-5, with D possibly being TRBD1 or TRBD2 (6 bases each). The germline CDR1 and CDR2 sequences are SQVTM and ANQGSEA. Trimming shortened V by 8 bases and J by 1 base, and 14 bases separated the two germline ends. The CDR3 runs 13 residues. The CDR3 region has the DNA TGCAGCCATGAGGAGGGGGTCCAAGAGACCCAGTACTTC. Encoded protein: CSHEEGVQETQYF.

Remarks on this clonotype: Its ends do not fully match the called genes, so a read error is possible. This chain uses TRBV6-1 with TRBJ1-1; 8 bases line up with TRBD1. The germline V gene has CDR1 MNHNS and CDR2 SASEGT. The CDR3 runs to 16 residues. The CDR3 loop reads CASSPGQGATMTEVFF. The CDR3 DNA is TGTGCCAGCAGCCCGGGGCAGGGGGCGACGATGACTGAAGTTTTCTTT.

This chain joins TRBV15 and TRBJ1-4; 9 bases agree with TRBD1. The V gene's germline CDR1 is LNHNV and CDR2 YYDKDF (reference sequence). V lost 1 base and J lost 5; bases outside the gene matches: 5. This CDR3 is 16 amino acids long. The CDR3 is CATSRVGTGWNEKLFF. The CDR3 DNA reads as TGTGCCACCAGCAGAGTCGGGACAGGGTGGAATGAAAAACTGTTTTTT.

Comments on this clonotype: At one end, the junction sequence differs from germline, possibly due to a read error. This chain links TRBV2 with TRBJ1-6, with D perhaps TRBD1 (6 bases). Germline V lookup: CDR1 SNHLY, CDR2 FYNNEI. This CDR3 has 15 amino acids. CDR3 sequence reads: CASREAGARNSPLHF. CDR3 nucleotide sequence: TGTGCCAGCAGGGAAGCGGGGGCGCGGAATTCACCCCTCCACTTT. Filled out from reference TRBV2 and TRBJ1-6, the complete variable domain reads EPEVTQTPSHQVTQMGQEVILRCVPISNHLYFYWYRQILGQKVEFLVSFYNNEISEKSEIFDDQFSVERPDGSNFTLKIRSTKLEDSAMYFCASREAGARNSPLHFGNGTRLTVT.

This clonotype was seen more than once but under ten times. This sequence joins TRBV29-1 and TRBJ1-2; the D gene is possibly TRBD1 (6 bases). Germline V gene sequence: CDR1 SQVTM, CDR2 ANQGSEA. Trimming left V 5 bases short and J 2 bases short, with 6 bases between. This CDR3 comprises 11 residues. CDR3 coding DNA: TGCAGCGTTCAGGGGAACTATGGCTACACCTTC. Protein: CSVQGNYGYTF.

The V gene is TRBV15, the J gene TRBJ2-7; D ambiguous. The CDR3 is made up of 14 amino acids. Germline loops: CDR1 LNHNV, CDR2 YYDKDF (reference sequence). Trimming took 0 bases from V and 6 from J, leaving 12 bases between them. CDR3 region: CATSRDKRQPEQYF. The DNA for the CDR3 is TGTGCCACCAGCAGAGATAAAAGGCAGCCCGAGCAGTACTTC.

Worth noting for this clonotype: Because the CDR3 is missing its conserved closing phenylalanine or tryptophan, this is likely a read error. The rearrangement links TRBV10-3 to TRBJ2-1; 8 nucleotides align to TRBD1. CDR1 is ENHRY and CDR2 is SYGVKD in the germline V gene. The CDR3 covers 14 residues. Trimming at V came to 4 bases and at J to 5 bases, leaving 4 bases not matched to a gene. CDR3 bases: TGTGCCATCAGTGTGGACAGGGTGGACAATGAGCAGTTCTCC. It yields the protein CAISVDRVDNEQFS.

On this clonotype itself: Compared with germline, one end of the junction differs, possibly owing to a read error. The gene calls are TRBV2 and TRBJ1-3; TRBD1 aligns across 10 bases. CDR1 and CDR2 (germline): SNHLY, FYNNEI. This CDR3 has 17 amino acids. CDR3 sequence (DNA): TGTGCCAGCAGGGGACAGGGGCGAGGAGTGGCTGGAGACACCATATATTTT. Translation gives CASRGQGRGVAGDTIYF.

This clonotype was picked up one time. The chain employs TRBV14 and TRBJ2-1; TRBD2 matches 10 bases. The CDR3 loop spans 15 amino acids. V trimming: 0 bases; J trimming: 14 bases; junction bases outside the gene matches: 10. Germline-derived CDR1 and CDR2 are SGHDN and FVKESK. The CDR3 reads CASSQDDASGGEKFF. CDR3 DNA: TGTGCCAGCAGCCAAGATGACGCTAGCGGGGGCGAGAAGTTCTTC.

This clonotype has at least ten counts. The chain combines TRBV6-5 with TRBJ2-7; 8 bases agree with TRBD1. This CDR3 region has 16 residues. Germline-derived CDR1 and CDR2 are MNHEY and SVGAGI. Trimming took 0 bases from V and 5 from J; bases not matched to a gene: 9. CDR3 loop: CASSYSSSTGVDEQYF. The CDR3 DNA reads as TGTGCCAGCAGTTACTCCTCTTCGACAGGGGTTGACGAGCAGTACTTC.

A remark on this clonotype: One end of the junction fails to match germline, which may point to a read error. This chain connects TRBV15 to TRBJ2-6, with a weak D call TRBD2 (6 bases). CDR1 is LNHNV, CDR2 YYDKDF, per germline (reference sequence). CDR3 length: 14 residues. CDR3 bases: TGTGCCACCAGCAGAGATCTTCGGGGGAACACTGAAGCTTTC. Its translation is CATSRDLRGNTEAF.

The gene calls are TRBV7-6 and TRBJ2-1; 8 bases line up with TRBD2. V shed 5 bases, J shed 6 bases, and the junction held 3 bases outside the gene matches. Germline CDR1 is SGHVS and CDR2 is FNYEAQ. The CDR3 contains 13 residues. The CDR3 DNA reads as TGTGCCAGCAGCAACGGGAGGGCCAATGAGCAGTTCTTC. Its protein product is CASSNGRANEQFF.